Shown below are 3 T cell receptor beta chains from a single sample sequenced in a study of control samples from healthy donors and cancer patients. Only in-frame clones appear in the TCRdb table, and some are missing; sequencing was by immunoSEQ multiplex PCR. The table lists roughly 170,000 clones, around 93% of them singletons. Sequencing was performed on blood. The receptors stem from a woman aged 55-69 years in good health.

The CDR3 DNA reads as TGTGCCAGCAGCTCGTGGGGACAGGGGAATGGCTACACCTTC. Protein: CASSSWGQGNGYTF. J is TRBJ1-2 and V is TRBV5-5; 10 bases are shared with TRBD1. Unmatched junction bases numbered 5, after V lost 3 bases and J lost 6 bases. Per germline, CDR1 SGHKS and CDR2 YYEKEE (reference sequence). The CDR3 has 14 amino acids.

V usage is TRBV14 and J usage is TRBJ2-1; D remains ambiguous. This CDR3 has 14 residues. CDR1 and CDR2 from the germline V gene are SGHDN and FVKESK. Trimming cost V 1 base and J 7 bases, with 11 bases left between them. The CDR3 DNA reads TGTGCCAGCAGCCAAGTCTCTAAGTTTAATGAGCAGTTCTTC. It encodes CASSQVSKFNEQFF.

Concerning this clone itself: One end of the junction varies from germline; a read error may be responsible. The chain couples TRBV7-7 to TRBJ2-3; TRBD2 agrees at 11 bases. Germline CDR1 reads SSHAT; CDR2 reads FNYEAQ (reference sequence). There are 16 residues in the CDR3. The CDR3 here is CASSPTSGASTDTQYF. For the CDR3, the DNA is TGTGCTAGCAGCCCGACTAGCGGGGCAAGCACAGATACGCAGTATTTT.